This T cell receptor (beta chain) was identified in a study of T cells in Graves' hyperthyroidism and ophthalmopathy. Study information: Before treatment of any kind, peripheral blood was taken at initial diagnosis. Points from the study as a whole: Most thyroid clonotypes expanded above 0.001 were also detected in blood. Ophthalmopathy got predicted by the model a median around 6.8 months before its onset.

TCR beta CDR3 regions were amplified from RNA. Using the HTBI primer set, a first-round RT-PCR was run on the TCR CDR3. Via MiXCR, TCRdb re-called the multiplex PCR reads, giving one row per CDR3 protein. The sample has 550,000 to 700,000 distinct CDR3 sequences; roughly 15% are singletons. In its sample, this clonotype was seen many times. Its antigen remains unknown. Orbital computed tomography and thyroid ultrasound, together with serum TRAb and thyroxine and clinical symptoms, were used for diagnoses. V lost 7 bases to trimming and J lost 1 base; unmatched junction nucleotides: 12. Germline CDR1 reads SQVTM; CDR2 reads ANQGSEA. This CDR3 is built from 16 residues.

The chain joins TRBV29-1 to TRBJ2-7; 11 nucleotides align to TRBD2. The sample was blood. This receptor was identified in a woman in her thirties or forties with Graves' ophthalmopathy. CDR3 residues: CSAYQGTSGTSYEQYF. In DNA, the CDR3 is TGCAGCGCATATCAGGGGACTAGCGGAACTTCCTACGAGCAGTACTTC.